These T cell receptor beta chains were read from a single sample in a study of Graves' ophthalmopathy and Graves' hyperthyroidism. MiXCR, applied by TCRdb to the multiplex PCR reads, yields one record per CDR3 protein. The repertoire holds some 360,000 distinct CDR3 sequences, with 15% to 20% as singletons. Sample: peripheral blood. The receptor source for this set is an adult woman with stable Graves' hyperthyroidism. Each CDR3 is given with its conserved first and last residue. A D gene is named only where the DNA matches it firmly. For some rows the clone size is stated as once, few or many, or as a class when expanded; others skip it.

J,V,D,size,DNA,CDR3
TRBJ2-5,TRBV20-1,TRBD2,many,TGCAGTGCTAGGGGACTAGCGACCCAAGAGACCCAGTACTTC,CSARGLATQETQYF
TRBJ2-5,TRBV6-5,TRBD2,many,TGTGCCAGCAGTTACTCGACTAGCGACCAAGAGACCCAGTACTTC,CASSYSTSDQETQYF
TRBJ1-1,TRBV20-1,-,many,TGCAGTGCTAGAGGACAGGTAGTTGGAGCTTTCTTT,CSARGQVVGAFF
TRBJ2-7,TRBV20-1,TRBD1,many,TGCAGTGCTAGAGGATTACGGGACAGGGCCTACGAGCAGTACTTC,CSARGLRDRAYEQYF
TRBJ2-5,TRBV28,TRBD1,-,TGTGCCAGCAGCCCCCGGGGGACAGGGCGCAAAGAGACCCAGTACTTC,CASSPRGTGRKETQYF
TRBJ2-5,TRBV12-3/TRBV12-4,-,many,TGTGCCAGCAGCACTGGAGGGCTTTCTCAAGAGACCCAGTACTTC,CASSTGGLSQETQYF
TRBJ2-7,TRBV29-1,-,many,TGCAGCGTTGATACGCAGGGTCGGTACGAGCAGTACTTC,CSVDTQGRYEQYF
TRBJ2-5,TRBV29-1,TRBD2,many,TGCAGCGGGGATAAGCGGGGGACCCAGTACTTC,CSGDKRGTQYF
TRBJ1-1,TRBV12-3/TRBV12-4,-,many,TGTGCCAGCAGTTTAGTTGGTTTTAGGAACACTGAAGCTTTCTTT,CASSLVGFRNTEAFF
TRBJ2-2,TRBV2,-,many,TGTGCCACCTCCTTGACCGCGGGAAGGGACACCGGGGAGCTGTTTTTT,CATSLTAGRDTGELFF
TRBJ2-7,TRBV20-1,TRBD1,many,TGCAGTGCTAGAGATCCGAGGGGGACAGGGGACGAGCAGTACTTC,CSARDPRGTGDEQYF
TRBJ1-1,TRBV5-1,-,many,TGTGCCAGCAGTTTAGCAGTGAACACTGAAGCTTTCTTT,CASSLAVNTEAFF
TRBJ2-2,TRBV12-3/TRBV12-4,-,many,TGTGCCAGCAGTTTGGGTGCAAGGACCGGGGAGCTGTTTTTT,CASSLGARTGELFF
TRBJ2-7,TRBV27,-,-,TGTGCCAGCGGGCCGTATTCTACGAATCAGTACTTC,CASGPYSTNQYF
TRBJ1-1,TRBV15,-,-,TGTGCCACCAGCAGAGAGGGGGCTGGAGCTTTCTTT,CATSREGAGAFF
TRBJ1-5,TRBV20-1,TRBD1,many,TGCAGTGCTTTAGGGACAGACGGACGTCAGCCCCAGCATTTT,CSALGTDGRQPQHF
TRBJ2-6,TRBV4-3,TRBD1,-,TGCGCCAGCAGCCCAGGGACAGCGCTCTCTGGGGCCAACGTCCTGACTTTC,CASSPGTALSGANVLTF
TRBJ2-5,TRBV20-1,-,many,TGCAGTGCCACAGGGTCACAAGAGACCCAGTACTTC,CSATGSQETQYF
TRBJ2-1,TRBV12-3/TRBV12-4,-,many,TGTGCCAGCAGTCCAGGGTACGATGAGCAGTTCTTC,CASSPGYDEQFF
TRBJ1-1,TRBV6-5,TRBD1,few,TGTGCCAGCAGTTACTCGGTCGGGACAGGGTCCACTGAAGCTTTCTTT,CASSYSVGTGSTEAFF
TRBJ1-1,TRBV30,TRBD1,-,TGTGCCTGGAGGCCTAGGGGGCTCGGGAACACTGAAGCTTTCTTT,CAWRPRGLGNTEAFF
TRBJ2-4,TRBV20-1,TRBD1,many,TGCAGTGCTAGTGACAGGGGGATCATTAAGTACTTC,CSASDRGIIKYF